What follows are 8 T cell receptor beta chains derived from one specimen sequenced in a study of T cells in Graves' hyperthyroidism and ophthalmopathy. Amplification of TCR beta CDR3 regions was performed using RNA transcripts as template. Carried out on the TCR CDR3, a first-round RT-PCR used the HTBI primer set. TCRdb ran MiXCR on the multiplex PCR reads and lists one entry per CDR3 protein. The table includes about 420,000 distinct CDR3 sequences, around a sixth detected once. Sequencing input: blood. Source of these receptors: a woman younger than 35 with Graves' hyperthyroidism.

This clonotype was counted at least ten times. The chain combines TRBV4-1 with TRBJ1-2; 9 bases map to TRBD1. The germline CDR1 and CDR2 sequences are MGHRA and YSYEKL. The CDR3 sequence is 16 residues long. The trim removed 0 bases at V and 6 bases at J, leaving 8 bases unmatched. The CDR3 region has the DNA TGCGCCAGCAGCCAAGAAGCTTCCGGGACAGGGAATGGCTACACCTTC. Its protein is CASSQEASGTGNGYTF.

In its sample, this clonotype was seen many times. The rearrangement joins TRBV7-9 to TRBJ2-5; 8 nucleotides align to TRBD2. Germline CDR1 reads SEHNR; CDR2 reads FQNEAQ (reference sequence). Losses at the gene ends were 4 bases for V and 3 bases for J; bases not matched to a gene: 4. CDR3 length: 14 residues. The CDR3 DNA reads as TGTGCCAGCAGCTACAGCGGGGGCAAAGAGACCCAGTACTTC. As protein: CASSYSGGKETQYF.

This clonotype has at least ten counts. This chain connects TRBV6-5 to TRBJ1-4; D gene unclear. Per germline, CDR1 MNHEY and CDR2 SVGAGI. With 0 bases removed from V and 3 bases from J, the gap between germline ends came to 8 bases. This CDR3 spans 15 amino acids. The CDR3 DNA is TGTGCCAGCAGTTACTCGGGCAGACCTAATGAAAAACTGTTTTTT. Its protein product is CASSYSGRPNEKLFF.

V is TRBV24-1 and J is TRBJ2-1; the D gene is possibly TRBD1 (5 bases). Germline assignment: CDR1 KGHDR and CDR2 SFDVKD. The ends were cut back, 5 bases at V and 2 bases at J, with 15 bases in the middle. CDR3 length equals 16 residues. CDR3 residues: CATSGVRQPTYNEQFF. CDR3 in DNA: TGTGCCACCAGTGGAGTCCGACAGCCAACCTACAATGAGCAGTTCTTC.

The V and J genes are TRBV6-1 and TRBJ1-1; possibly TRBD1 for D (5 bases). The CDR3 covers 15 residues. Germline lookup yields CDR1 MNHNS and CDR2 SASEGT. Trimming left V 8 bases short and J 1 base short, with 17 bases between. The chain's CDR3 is CASSFFFGGNTEAFF. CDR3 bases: TGTGCCAGCTCGTTTTTTTTTGGGGGGAACACTGAAGCTTTCTTT.

CDR3 sequence: CASSRAGGLAGETQYF. The CDR3 DNA reads TGTGCCAGCAGCCGCGCCGGCGGTTTAGCGGGAGAGACGCAGTATTTT. The V call is TRBV13, the J call TRBJ2-3; TRBD2 matches at 9 bases. The CDR3 spans 16 residues. Germline V CDR1 and CDR2: PRHDT, FYEKMQ (reference sequence). V dropped 5 bases and J dropped 9; count of bases not matched to a gene: 15. Full variable domain (remainder filled in from reference TRBV13 and TRBJ2-3): AAGVIQSPRHLIKEKRETATLKCYPIPRHDTVYWYQQGPGQDPQFLISFYEKMQSDKGSIPDRFSAQQFSDYHSELNMSSLELGDSALYFCASSRAGGLAGETQYFGPGTRLTVL.

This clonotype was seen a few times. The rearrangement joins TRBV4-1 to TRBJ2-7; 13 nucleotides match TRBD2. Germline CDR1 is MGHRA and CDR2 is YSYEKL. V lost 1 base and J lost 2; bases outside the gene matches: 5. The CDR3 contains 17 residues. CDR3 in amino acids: CASSQGTSGRGTYEQYF. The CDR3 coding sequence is TGCGCCAGCAGCCAAGGGACTAGCGGGAGAGGGACCTACGAGCAGTACTTC.

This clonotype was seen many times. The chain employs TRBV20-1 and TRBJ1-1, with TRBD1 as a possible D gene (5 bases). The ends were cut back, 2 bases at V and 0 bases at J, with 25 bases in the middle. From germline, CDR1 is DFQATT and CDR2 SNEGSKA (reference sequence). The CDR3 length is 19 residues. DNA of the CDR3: TGCAGTGCTAGATCGACCTCAGGGAGCGTATTGGAATTGAACACTGAAGCTTTCTTT. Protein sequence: CSARSTSGSVLELNTEAFF.